This TCR beta chain was found in a study of blood T cell repertoires in COVID-19. Looking at the study overall: The origin of the acute and convalescent COVID-19 samples was the United States, Italy and Spain. T cells, B-cell-depleted T cells, or PBMCs supplied cDNA or gDNA.

In the source study's methods: The authors estimated nucleated cell counts from reference gene primer amplification. Assay used: immunoSEQ multiplex PCR; TCRdb lists only in-frame clones, some missing. V and J calls and clone size follow that table, whereas D and trimming were derived from the DNA. This table holds roughly 670,000 clones, 85% to 90% found once. Germline CDR1 reads SQVTM; CDR2 reads ANQGSEA. The CDR3 is 14 amino acids. Trimming left V 4 bases short and J 1 base short, with 13 bases between. This TCR derives from a woman younger than 30 with acute or convalescent COVID-19. Sequencing input: peripheral blood. The rearrangement uses TRBV29-1 and TRBJ1-1; TRBD1 is a possible D gene (6 bases). For the CDR3, the DNA is TGCAGCGTTGCGGATAGGGGGACGAACACTGAAGCTTTCTTT. It is translated as CSVADRGTNTEAFF.